This T cell receptor beta chain was observed in a study of shared clonotypes between healthy human individuals. Study context: Per donor, CD8 memory used one plate, CD8 naive used two, CD4 memory used three and CD4 naive used three. Overall study results and limits: Across subsets, estimated richness was generally greater for naive than for memory populations. Several donors held about 5% of naive CD4 clonotypes in common.

The CDR3 sequence is 12 residues long. Trimming shortened V by 0 bases and J by 8 bases, and 4 bases separated the two germline ends. Germline values: CDR1 ENHRY, CDR2 SYGVKD. As defined, naive CD8 cells were CD45RO-negative and positively selected for CCR7, with terminally differentiated effector memory CD45RA+ cells excluded. About this clone itself: Its antigen is undetermined.

Per sorted-subset replicate PCR, input was approximately 0.2 ug DNA, representing tens of thousands of T cell genomes. Produced via immunoSEQ multiplex PCR; TCRdb's table is partial and in-frame only. In the table there are nearly 2 million clones, 85% to 95% of which are singletons. The chain recombines TRBV10-3 with TRBJ2-2; no reliable D call. The receptor comes from a man aged 18 to 30 in good health. Sequenced input: naive CD8+ T cells sorted from blood. CDR3 bases: TGTGCCATCAGTGAGTCGCGGGGGGAGCTGTTTTTT. Translation: CAISESRGELFF.